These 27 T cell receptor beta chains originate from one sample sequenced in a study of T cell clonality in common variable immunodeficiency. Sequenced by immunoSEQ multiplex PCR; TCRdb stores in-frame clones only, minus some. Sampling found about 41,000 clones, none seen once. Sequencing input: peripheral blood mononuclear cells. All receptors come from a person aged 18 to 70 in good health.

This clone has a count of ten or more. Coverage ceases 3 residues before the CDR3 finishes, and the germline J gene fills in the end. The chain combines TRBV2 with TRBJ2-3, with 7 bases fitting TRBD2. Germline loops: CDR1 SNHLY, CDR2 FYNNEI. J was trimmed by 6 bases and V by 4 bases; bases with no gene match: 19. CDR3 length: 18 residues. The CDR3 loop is CASSGTTGGNIRVDTQYF. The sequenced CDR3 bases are TGTGCCAGCAGTGGCACGACGGGGGGTAATATCAGGGTCGATACG. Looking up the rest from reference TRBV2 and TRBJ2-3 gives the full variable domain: EPEVTQTPSHQVTQMGQEVILRCVPISNHLYFYWYRQILGQKVEFLVSFYNNEISEKSEIFDDQFSVERPDGSNFTLKIRSTKLEDSAMYFCASSGTTGGNIRVDTQYFGPGTRLTVL.

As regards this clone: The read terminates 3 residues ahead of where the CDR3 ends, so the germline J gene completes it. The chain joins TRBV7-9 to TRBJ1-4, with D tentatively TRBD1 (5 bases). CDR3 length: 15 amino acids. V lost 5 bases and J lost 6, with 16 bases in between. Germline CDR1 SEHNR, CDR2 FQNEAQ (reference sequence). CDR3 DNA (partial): TGTGCCAGCAGCCCTTGGGGGACTTTGGATGAAAAA. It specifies CASSPWGTLDEK. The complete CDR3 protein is CASSPWGTLDEKLFF.

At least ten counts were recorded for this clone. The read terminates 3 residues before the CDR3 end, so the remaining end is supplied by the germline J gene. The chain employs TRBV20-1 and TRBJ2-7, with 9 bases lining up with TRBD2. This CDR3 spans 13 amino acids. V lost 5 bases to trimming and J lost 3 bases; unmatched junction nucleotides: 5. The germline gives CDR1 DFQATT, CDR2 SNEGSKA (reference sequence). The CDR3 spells CSAVRREGYEQYF. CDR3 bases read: TGCAGTGCTGTACGGCGGGAGGGCTACGAG.

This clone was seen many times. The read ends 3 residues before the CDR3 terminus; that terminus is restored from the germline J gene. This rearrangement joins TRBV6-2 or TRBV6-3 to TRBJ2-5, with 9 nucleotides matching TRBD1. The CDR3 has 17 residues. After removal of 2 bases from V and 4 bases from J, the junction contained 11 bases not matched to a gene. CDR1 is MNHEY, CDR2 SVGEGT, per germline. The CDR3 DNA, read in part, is TGTGCCAGCAGTTACCCCTCGCCCGGGACAGGGAGAGAGACC. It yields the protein CASSYPSPGTGRET. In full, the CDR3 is CASSYPSPGTGRETQYF.

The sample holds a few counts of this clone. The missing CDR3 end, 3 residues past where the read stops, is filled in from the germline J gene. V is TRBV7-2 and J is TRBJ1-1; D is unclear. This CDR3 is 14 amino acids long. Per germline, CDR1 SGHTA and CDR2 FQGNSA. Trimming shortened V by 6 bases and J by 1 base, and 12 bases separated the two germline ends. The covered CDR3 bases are TGTGCCAGCAGTCACGCAACAGAGAACACTGAA. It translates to CASSHATENTE. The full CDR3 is CASSHATENTEAFF.

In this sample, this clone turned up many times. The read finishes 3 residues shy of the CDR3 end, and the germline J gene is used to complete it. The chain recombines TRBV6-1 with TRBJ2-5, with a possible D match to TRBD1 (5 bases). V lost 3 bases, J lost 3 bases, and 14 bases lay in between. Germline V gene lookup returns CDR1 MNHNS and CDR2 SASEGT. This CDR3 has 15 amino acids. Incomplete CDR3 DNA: TGTGCCAGCAGTGACCCCTGGGGCAGGGAAGAGACC. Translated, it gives CASSDPWGREET. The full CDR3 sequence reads CASSDPWGREETQYF.

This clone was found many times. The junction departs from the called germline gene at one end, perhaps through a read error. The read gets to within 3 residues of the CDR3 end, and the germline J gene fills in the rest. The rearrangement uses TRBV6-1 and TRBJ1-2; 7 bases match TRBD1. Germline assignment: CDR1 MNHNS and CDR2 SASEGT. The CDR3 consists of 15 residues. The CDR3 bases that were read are TGTGCCAGCAGGGAAGGGACAGCGGAGTCCTACGAC. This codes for CASREGTAESYD. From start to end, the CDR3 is CASREGTAESYDYTF.

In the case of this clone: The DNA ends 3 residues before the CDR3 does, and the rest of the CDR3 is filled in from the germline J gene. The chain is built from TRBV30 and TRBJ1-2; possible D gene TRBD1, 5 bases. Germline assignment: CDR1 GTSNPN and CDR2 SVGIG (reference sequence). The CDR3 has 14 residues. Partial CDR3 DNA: TGTGCCTGGGGTCCGGGAGGGGAAATAGGCATC. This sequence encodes CAWGPGGEIGI. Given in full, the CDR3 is CAWGPGGEIGIYTF.

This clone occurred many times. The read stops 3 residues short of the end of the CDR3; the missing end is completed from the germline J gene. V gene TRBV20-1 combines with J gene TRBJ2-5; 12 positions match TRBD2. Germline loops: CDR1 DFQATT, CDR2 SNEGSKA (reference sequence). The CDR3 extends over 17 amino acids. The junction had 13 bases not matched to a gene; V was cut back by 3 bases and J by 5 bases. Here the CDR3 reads CSARAYSSGRGHETQYF. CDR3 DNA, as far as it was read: TGCAGTGCTAGGGCTTATTCTAGCGGGAGGGGTCACGAGACC.

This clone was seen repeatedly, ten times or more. CDR3 residues: CASSSPGRGLYNEQFF. Partial CDR3 DNA: TGTGCCAGCAGTTCCCCGGGCAGGGGGCTCTACAATGAG. V gene TRBV28 combines with J gene TRBJ2-1, with 8 bases matching TRBD1. The sequenced fragment ends 3 residues before the CDR3 boundary, so the rest is inferred from the germline J gene. The germline V gene has CDR1 MDHEN and CDR2 SYDVKM. Trimming cost V 4 bases and J 3 bases; bases outside gene matches: 8. The CDR3 runs 16 residues.

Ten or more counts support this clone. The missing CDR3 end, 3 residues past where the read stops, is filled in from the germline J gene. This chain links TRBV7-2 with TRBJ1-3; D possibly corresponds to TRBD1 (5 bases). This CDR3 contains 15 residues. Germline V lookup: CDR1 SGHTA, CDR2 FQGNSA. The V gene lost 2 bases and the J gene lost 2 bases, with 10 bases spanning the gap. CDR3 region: CASSLLPGPGNTIYF. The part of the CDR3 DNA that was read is TGTGCCAGCAGCTTACTCCCAGGGCCTGGAAACACC.

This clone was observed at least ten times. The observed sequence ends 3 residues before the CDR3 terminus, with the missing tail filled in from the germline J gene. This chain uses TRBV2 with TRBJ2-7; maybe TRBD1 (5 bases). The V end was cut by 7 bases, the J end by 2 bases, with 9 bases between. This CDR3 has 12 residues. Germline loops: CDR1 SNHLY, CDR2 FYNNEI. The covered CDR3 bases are TGTGCCAGCAAGCTGACAGCCTACGAG. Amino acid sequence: CASKLTAYE. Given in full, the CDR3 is CASKLTAYEQYF.

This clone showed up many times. CDR3 residues: CASSFDRGAEAFF. CDR3 bases read: TGTGCCAGCAGTTTTGACAGGGGGGCTGAA. The chain is built from TRBV28 and TRBJ1-1; 9 bases agree with TRBD1. The read ends 3 residues shy of where the CDR3 ends; the end is completed using the germline J gene. This CDR3 region has 13 residues. The V segment lost 3 bases and the J segment 6 bases; nucleotides outside the gene matches: 2. Germline V gene sequence: CDR1 MDHEN, CDR2 SYDVKM. The full variable domain, with the rest looked up from reference TRBV28 and TRBJ1-1, is DVKVTQSSRYLVKRTGEKVFLECVQDMDHENMFWYRQDPGLGLRLIYFSYDVKMKEKGDIPEGYSVSREKKERFSLILESASTNQTSMYLCASSFDRGAEAFFGQGTRLTVV.

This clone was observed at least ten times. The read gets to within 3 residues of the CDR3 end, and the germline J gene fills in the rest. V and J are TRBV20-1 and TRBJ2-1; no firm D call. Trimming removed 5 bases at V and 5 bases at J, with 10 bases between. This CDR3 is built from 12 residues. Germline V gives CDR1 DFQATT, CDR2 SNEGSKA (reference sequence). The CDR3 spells CSAERNNNEQFF. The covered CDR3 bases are TGCAGTGCTGAAAGAAACAACAATGAG.

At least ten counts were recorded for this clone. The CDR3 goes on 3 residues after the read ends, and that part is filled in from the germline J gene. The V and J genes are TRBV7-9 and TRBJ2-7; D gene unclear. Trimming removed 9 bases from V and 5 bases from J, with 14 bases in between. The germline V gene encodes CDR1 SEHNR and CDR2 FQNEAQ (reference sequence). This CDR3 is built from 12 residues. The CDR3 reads CASTRQVHEQYF. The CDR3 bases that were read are TGTGCCAGTACGAGACAAGTCCACGAG.

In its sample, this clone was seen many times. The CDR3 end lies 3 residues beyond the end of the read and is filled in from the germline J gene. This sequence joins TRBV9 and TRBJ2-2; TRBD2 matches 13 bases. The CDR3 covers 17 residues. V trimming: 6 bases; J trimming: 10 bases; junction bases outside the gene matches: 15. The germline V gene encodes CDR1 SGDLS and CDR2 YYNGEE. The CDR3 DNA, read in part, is TGTGCCAGCACCAGCTGGGGAGGACTAGCGGGAGTGGAGGAG. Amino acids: CASTSWGGLAGVEE. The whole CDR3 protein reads CASTSWGGLAGVEELFF.

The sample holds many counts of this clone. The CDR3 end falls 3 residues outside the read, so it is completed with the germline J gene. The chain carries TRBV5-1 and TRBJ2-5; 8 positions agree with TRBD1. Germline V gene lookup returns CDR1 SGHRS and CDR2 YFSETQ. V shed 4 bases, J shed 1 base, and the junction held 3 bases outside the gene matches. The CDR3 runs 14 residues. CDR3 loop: CASSIDRGQETQYF. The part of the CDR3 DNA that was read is TGCGCCAGCAGCATAGACAGGGGCCAAGAGACC.

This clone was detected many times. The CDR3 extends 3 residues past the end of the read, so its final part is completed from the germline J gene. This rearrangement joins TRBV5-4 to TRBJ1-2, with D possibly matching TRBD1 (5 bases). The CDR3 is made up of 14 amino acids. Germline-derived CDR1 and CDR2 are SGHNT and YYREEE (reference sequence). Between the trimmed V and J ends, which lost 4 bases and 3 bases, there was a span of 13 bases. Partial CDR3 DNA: TGTGCCAGCAGCCCGAATAGAGGGGACTATGGC. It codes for CASSPNRGDYG. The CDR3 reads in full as CASSPNRGDYGYTF.

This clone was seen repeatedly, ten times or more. This chain's CDR3 is CASSIQGMNTEAFF. The sequenced CDR3 bases are TGTGCCAGTAGTATTCAGGGGATGAACACTGAA. V usage is TRBV19 and J usage is TRBJ1-1; D may be TRBD1 (6 bases). The CDR3 extends 3 residues past the end of the read, so its final part is completed from the germline J gene. The V gene's germline CDR1 is LNHDA and CDR2 SQIVND (reference sequence). The ends were cut back, 3 bases at V and 0 bases at J, with 8 bases in the middle. The CDR3 is made up of 14 amino acids.

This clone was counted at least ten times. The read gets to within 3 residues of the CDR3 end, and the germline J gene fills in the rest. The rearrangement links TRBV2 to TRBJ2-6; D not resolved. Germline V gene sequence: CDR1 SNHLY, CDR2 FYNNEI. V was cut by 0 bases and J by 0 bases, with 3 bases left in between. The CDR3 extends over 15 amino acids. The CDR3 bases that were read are TGTGCCAGCAGTGAAGCCCGCTCTGGGGCCAACGTC. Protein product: CASSEARSGANV. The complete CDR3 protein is CASSEARSGANVLTF. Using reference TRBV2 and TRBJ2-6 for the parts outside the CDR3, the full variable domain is EPEVTQTPSHQVTQMGQEVILRCVPISNHLYFYWYRQILGQKVEFLVSFYNNEISEKSEIFDDQFSVERPDGSNFTLKIRSTKLEDSAMYFCASSEARSGANVLTFGAGSRLTVL.

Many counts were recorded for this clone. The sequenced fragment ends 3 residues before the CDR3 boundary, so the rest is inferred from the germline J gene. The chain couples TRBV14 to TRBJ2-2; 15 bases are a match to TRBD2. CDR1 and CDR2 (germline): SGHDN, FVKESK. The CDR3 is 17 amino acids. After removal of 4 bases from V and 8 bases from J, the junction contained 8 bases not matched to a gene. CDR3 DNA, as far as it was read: TGTGCCAGCAGCCTCGGACTAGCGGGAGGGCCGACGGGGGAG. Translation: CASSLGLAGGPTGE. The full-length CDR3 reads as CASSLGLAGGPTGELFF. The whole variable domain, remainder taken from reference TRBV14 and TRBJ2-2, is EAGVTQFPSHSVIEKGQTVTLRCDPISGHDNLYWYRRVMGKEIKFLLHFVKESKQDESGMPNNRFLAERTGGTYSTLKVQPAELEDSGVYFCASSLGLAGGPTGELFFGEGSRLTVL.

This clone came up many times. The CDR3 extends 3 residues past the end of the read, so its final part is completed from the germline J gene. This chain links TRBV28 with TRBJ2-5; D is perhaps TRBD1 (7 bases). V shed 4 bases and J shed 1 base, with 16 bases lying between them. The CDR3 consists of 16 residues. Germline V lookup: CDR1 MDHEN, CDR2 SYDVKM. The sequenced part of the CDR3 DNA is TGTGCCAGCAGTTCCTTCCGCGGGACAGCCCAAGAGACC. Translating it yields CASSSFRGTAQET. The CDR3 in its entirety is CASSSFRGTAQETQYF.

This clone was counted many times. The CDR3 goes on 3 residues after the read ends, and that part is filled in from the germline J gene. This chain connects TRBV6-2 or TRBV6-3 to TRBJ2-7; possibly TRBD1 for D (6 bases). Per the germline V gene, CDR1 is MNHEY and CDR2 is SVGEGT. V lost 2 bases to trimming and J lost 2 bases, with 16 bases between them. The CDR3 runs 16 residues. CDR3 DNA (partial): TGTGCCAGCAGTTACGGGGCAGGGGAGTACCCCTACGAG. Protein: CASSYGAGEYPYE. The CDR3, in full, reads CASSYGAGEYPYEQYF.

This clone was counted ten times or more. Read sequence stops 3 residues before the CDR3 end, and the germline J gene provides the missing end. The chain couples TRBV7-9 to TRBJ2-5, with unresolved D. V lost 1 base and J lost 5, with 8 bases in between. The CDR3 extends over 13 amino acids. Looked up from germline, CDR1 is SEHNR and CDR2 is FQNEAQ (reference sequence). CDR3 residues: CASSLGVRETQYF. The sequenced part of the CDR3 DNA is TGTGCCAGCAGCTTAGGAGTCCGGGAGACC.

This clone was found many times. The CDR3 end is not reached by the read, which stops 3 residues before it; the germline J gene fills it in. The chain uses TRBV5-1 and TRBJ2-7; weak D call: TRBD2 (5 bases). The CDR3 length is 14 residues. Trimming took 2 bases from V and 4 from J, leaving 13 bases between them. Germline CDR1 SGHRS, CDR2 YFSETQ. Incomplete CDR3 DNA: TGCGCCAGCAGCTTCGGACGGACTGCGTACGAG. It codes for CASSFGRTAYE. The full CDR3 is CASSFGRTAYEQYF.

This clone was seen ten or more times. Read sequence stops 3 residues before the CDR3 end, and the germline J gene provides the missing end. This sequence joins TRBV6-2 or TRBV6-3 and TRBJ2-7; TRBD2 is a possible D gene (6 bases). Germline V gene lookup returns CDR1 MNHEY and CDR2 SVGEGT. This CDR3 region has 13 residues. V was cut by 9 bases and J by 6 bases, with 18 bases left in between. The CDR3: CASGWGVVSEQYF. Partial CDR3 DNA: TGTGCCAGTGGTTGGGGGGTCGTCTCCGAG.

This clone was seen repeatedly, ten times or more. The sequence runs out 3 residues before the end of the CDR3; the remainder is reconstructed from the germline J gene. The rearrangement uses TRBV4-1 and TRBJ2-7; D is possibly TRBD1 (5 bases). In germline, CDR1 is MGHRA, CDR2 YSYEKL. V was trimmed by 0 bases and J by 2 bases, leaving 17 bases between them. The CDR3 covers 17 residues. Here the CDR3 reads CASSQDLGRPNTYEQYF. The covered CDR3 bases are TGCGCCAGCAGCCAAGATCTGGGGCGCCCGAACACCTACGAG.